This T cell receptor beta chain was sequenced for a study of cytomegalovirus exposure and HLA in healthy donors. Study-level information: Samples from HLA-typed donors yielded about 85 million unique TCRs in an early data release. Findings and limits, study-wide: Many donors carried some public TCRs, although rarity characterized most TCR sequences. An analysis that came later showed most CMV-associated TCR beta chains appearing HLA-restricted.

Concerning this clone itself: Its specificity is unknown.

The study ran its PCR with 60 Vbeta and 13 Jbeta primers. Using immunoSEQ multiplex PCR, the repertoire was profiled, and TCRdb retains in-frame clones only, with some absent. The table has over 70,000 clones, more than 55% seen once. The sample was PBMCs. This TCR came from a woman aged 50 to 65 in good health and CMV-seropositive.

The CDR3 region has the DNA TGTGCCAGCTCACCTGGCACAGGGGGTACCTATGGGGCCAACGTCCTGACTTTC. Translated: CASSPGTGGTYGANVLTF. The chain recombines TRBV18 with TRBJ2-6, with TRBD1 identical over 8 bases. The germline V gene encodes CDR1 KGHSH and CDR2 LQKENI. This CDR3 is built from 18 residues. The junction had 10 bases not matched to a gene; V was cut back by 3 bases and J by 3 bases.